This T cell receptor (beta chain) is drawn from a study of cytomegalovirus exposure and HLA in healthy donors. Findings of the study overall: Indistinguishable V segments such as TRBV6-2 and TRBV6-3 were excluded.

The CDR3 consists of 15 residues. Looked up from germline, CDR1 is SGHDT and CDR2 is YYEEEE. V lost 2 bases to trimming and J lost 4 bases; unmatched junction nucleotides: 6. Nominally healthy donors provided the samples, though records likely missed some immune exposures. About this clone itself: Its target is unknown.

Use of 60 Vbeta and 13 Jbeta primers characterized the PCR. Libraries were prepared by immunoSEQ multiplex PCR; TCRdb keeps only in-frame clonotypes and omits some of them. The sample includes some 110,000 clones, about four fifths seen only once; the top ten take 2.5% to 3%. Input material: PBMCs. The sequence was collected from a woman aged 18-29 years in good health and CMV-seropositive. This chain joins TRBV5-6 and TRBJ2-1; TRBD1 matches 7 bases. In DNA, the CDR3 is TGTGCCAGCAGCTTACAGGGGTTGGTTTACAATGAGCAGTTCTTC. Translation: CASSLQGLVYNEQFF.